Listed below are T cell receptor beta chains from one sample, sequenced in a study of beta chain features in type 1 diabetes. The method was immunoSEQ multiplex PCR; TCRdb's version includes in-frame clones alone and lacks a portion of them. The sample yields 200,000 to 300,000 clones, over 20% seen once. The sequencing sample was made of naive CD4+ T cells from blood. These TCRs come from a woman in her 40s with type 1 diabetes. The CDR3 runs from the conserved cysteine through the conserved F or W. Fields, in order: clone size, J gene, D gene, V gene, CDR3 DNA, CDR3 protein. D genes are given only for firm matches. Where a row states a size, it is once, few, many or the class of an expanded clone; other rows omit it.

>NA|TRBJ1-1|TRBD1|TRBV30
TGTGCCGGGGGACAGGGAAACGCTGAAGCTTTCTTT
CAGGQGNAEAFF
>few|TRBJ1-2|TRBD1|TRBV27
TGTGCCAGCAGCTGGGACAGGGATAACTATGGCTACACCTTC
CASSWDRDNYGYTF
>NA|TRBJ1-1|TRBD1|TRBV18
TGTGCCAGCTCACCTTCTGACAGGGGAGAAGCTTTCTTT
CASSPSDRGEAFF
>few|TRBJ2-1|TRBD2|TRBV9
TGTGCCAGCAGCGTCAGAGCGGGAGGGCCGGGGGCTGAGCAGTTCTTC
CASSVRAGGPGAEQFF
>few|TRBJ2-1|NA|TRBV9
TGTGCCAGCAGCGTAGGTGGGAGATACGACAATGAGCAGTTCTTC
CASSVGGRYDNEQFF
>few|TRBJ2-5|TRBD2|TRBV5-1
TGCGCCAGCAGCGCGGGGGGCCTCGGGGAGACCCAGTACTTC
CASSAGGLGETQYF
>NA|TRBJ2-1|NA|TRBV2
TGTGCCTCCGGGTTTAACAATGAGCAGTTCTTC
CASGFNNEQFF
>few|TRBJ2-2|NA|TRBV30
TGTGCCTGGAATGAGGGAGAAAGGACCGGGGAGCTGTTTTTT
CAWNEGERTGELFF
>few|TRBJ2-1|NA|TRBV9
TGTGCCAGCAGCCCGCCTGGACGGGGATACAATGAGCAGTTCTTC
CASSPPGRGYNEQFF
>NA|TRBJ1-1|TRBD1|TRBV5-1
TGCGCCAGCACGGACAGGGGAACTGAAGCTTTCTTT
CASTDRGTEAFF
>few|TRBJ1-1|NA|TRBV7-6
TGTGCCAGCAGCGTATCACAGGCGGTCACTGAAGCTTTCTTT
CASSVSQAVTEAFF
>few|TRBJ2-4|TRBD1|TRBV7-9
TGTGCCAGCAGCTCGACAGGGTTGGACATTCAGTACTTC
CASSSTGLDIQYF
>NA|TRBJ1-6|NA|TRBV7-3
TGTGCCAGCAGCCCGGGGGGAGGCCGAGCCCTCCACTTT
CASSPGGGRALHF
>few|TRBJ2-1|NA|TRBV2
TGTGCCAGCAGTGTTGACGCGGCAGCTAACAATGAGCAGTTCTTC
CASSVDAAANNEQFF
>few|TRBJ2-7|NA|TRBV5-4
TGTGCCAGCAGCTTGGGGGGGGACCGCGGAACCTACGAGCAGTACTTC
CASSLGGDRGTYEQYF
>NA|TRBJ2-7|TRBD2|TRBV5-4
TGTGCCAGCAGCTTGGCCGGACTAGCGGGCACCGCCGAGCAGTACTTC
CASSLAGLAGTAEQYF
>NA|TRBJ2-7|NA|TRBV5-1
TGCGCCAGCAGCTTGGACAGGGACGAGCAGTACTTC
CASSLDRDEQYF
>NA|TRBJ2-1|TRBD2|TRBV5-1
TGCGCCAGCAGTGGGGGGGAGTACAATGAGCAGTTCTTC
CASSGGEYNEQFF
>NA|TRBJ1-2|NA|TRBV2
TGTGCCAGCCTACTTGAGGGCCACTATGGCTACACCTTC
CASLLEGHYGYTF
>NA|TRBJ2-6|NA|TRBV2
TGTGCCAGCAGTGACCGTCCCCCCGGGGCTGGGGCCAACGTCCTGACTTTC
CASSDRPPGAGANVLTF
>NA|TRBJ1-1|TRBD1|TRBV7-9
TGTGCCAGCAGCTCGGACAGGGAATCGGCTGAAGCTTTCTTT
CASSSDRESAEAFF
>NA|TRBJ2-4|NA|TRBV30
TGTGCCTGGAGTGTTAGTTTAGCCAAAAACATTCAGTACTTC
CAWSVSLAKNIQYF
>NA|TRBJ1-1|NA|TRBV20-1
TGCAGTGCTCCAATGAACACTGAAGCTTTCTTT
CSAPMNTEAFF
>few|TRBJ1-1|NA|TRBV29-1
TGCAGCGCCGCTACAGGGAACACTGAAGCTTTCTTT
CSAATGNTEAFF
>NA|TRBJ2-5|TRBD1|TRBV25-1
TGTGCCAGCAGTGAAGCCGGACAGGGATCTCAAGAGACCCAGTACTTC
CASSEAGQGSQETQYF
>NA|TRBJ1-1|TRBD1|TRBV29-1
TGCAGCGTCGCCCCTAACAGGGGACCTGAAGCTTTCTTT
CSVAPNRGPEAFF
>NA|TRBJ2-1|TRBD2|TRBV29-1
TGCAGCGTTGAAGATCGACCGACTAGCGGACTCTACAATGAGCAGTTCTTC
CSVEDRPTSGLYNEQFF
>few|TRBJ2-7|TRBD2|TRBV5-6
TGTGCCAGCAGCTTGGGACTAGCGGGCGGCGAGCAGTACTTC
CASSLGLAGGEQYF
>NA|TRBJ1-5|TRBD1|TRBV30
TGTGCCTGGAGCGGACAGGGCAATCAGCCCCAGCATTTT
CAWSGQGNQPQHF
>once|TRBJ2-7|TRBD2|TRBV9
TGTGCCAGCAGCGTAGCGGGGGGGGCAGGGATCTCCTACGAGCAGTACTTC
CASSVAGGAGISYEQYF
>NA|TRBJ2-7|TRBD1|TRBV5-4
TGTGCCAGCAGATTACTGACAGGGGGGGGCTCCTACGAGCAGTACTTC
CASRLLTGGGSYEQYF
>NA|TRBJ2-7|TRBD1|TRBV29-1
TGCAGCGGGAGCCTCGGGACAGGCTACGAGCAGTACTTC
CSGSLGTGYEQYF
>NA|TRBJ1-1|TRBD1|TRBV29-1
TGCAGCGCCGGGACAGGAATTCAGGGAGCTTTCTTT
CSAGTGIQGAFF
>few|TRBJ1-1|TRBD1|TRBV29-1
TGCAGCGTAACAGGGGTATGGGTCACTGAAGCTTTCTTT
CSVTGVWVTEAFF
>NA|TRBJ1-1|TRBD1|TRBV5-4
TGTGCCAGCAGCCAGTCGACAGGGCCCACCACTGAAGCTTTCTTT
CASSQSTGPTTEAFF
>NA|TRBJ1-4|NA|TRBV7-9
TGTGCCAGCAGCTTACGGGAACTACAGGAAAAACTGTTTTTT
CASSLRELQEKLFF
>NA|TRBJ2-1|TRBD1|TRBV5-1
TGCGCCAGCGGAGACAGGGCGGTAGGCACGGACAATGAGCAGTTCTTC
CASGDRAVGTDNEQFF
>NA|TRBJ2-3|TRBD2|TRBV9
TGTGCCAGCAGCGTTACTAGCGGGAGCACAGATACGCAGTATTTT
CASSVTSGSTDTQYF
>NA|TRBJ1-5|NA|TRBV15
TGTGCCACCAGCAGAGACGGTCAGCCCCAGCATTTT
CATSRDGQPQHF
>NA|TRBJ2-7|NA|TRBV28
TGTGCCAGCAGTCCTCACACGACCTACGAGCAGTACTTC
CASSPHTTYEQYF
>few|TRBJ2-3|TRBD1|TRBV6-5
TGTGCCAGCAGGAGGACAGGGAGTACAGATACGCAGTATTTT
CASRRTGSTDTQYF
>NA|TRBJ1-2|NA|TRBV19
TGTGCCAGTAGTAGGGACTTTAGCGGTGGCTACACCTTC
CASSRDFSGGYTF
>few|TRBJ2-1|NA|TRBV29-1
TGCAGCGTCTTAACGGGAACTTCCTACAATGAGCAGTTCTTC
CSVLTGTSYNEQFF
>NA|TRBJ1-4|NA|TRBV9
TGTGCCAGCAGCGCCGGACAGTTGGATGAAAAACTGTTTTTT
CASSAGQLDEKLFF
>few|TRBJ1-6|NA|TRBV7-9
TGTGCCAGCAGTTATCAGGAAAATTCACCCCTCCACTTT
CASSYQENSPLHF
>few|TRBJ2-3|TRBD1|TRBV9
TGTGCCAGCAGCGTAGTGGGACAGGGAAGTGCAGATACGCAGTATTTT
CASSVVGQGSADTQYF
>NA|TRBJ2-7|TRBD1|TRBV30
TGTGCCTGGAGGGAGGCACAGGGGGCTGGAGAGCAGTACTTC
CAWREAQGAGEQYF
>NA|TRBJ1-1|NA|TRBV5-4
TGTGCCAGCAACCATCCGGACAGATTCGCTGAAGCTTTCTTT
CASNHPDRFAEAFF
>few|TRBJ2-5|NA|TRBV9
TGTGCCAGCAGCGCCGGACAGCTTCAAGAGACCCAGTACTTC
CASSAGQLQETQYF
>NA|TRBJ2-7|TRBD2|TRBV30
TGTGCCTGGAGTGGGTCTAGCGGGAGCTCCTACGAGCAGTACTTC
CAWSGSSGSSYEQYF
>NA|TRBJ1-2|NA|TRBV28
TGTGCCAGCAGTTCAGGGGACTATGGCTACACCTTC
CASSSGDYGYTF
>few|TRBJ2-7|TRBD1|TRBV9
TGTGCCAGCAGCGTAGGGGACAGGGGTTACGAGCAGTACTTC
CASSVGDRGYEQYF
>NA|TRBJ2-4|TRBD2|TRBV28
TGTGCCAGCAGCGGGAGGGCAGGCGGGAACATTCAGTACTTC
CASSGRAGGNIQYF